These 5 T cell receptor beta chains share one sample of origin, sequenced in a study of blood T cell repertoires in COVID-19. Sequencing was performed with immunoSEQ multiplex PCR; in TCRdb, only in-frame clones are kept and a portion is missing. The table lists approximately 71,000 clones, about 86% of them singletons. Specimen: peripheral blood. The source of these receptors is a man aged 50 or older with acute or convalescent COVID-19.

The chain employs TRBV27 and TRBJ2-3; 15 nucleotides align to TRBD2. This CDR3 is built from 16 residues. V lost 1 base, J lost 7 bases, and 3 bases stayed unmatched. Germline CDR1 MNHEY, CDR2 SMNVEV (reference sequence). Written as DNA, the CDR3 is TGTGCCAGCAGTTTATGGACTAGCGGGAGGGCGCATACGCAGTATTTT. Translated: CASSLWTSGRAHTQYF.

The gene calls are TRBV30 and TRBJ1-3; 8 nucleotides match TRBD1. The V and J ends lost 3 bases and 4 bases, in that order; junction bases with no gene match: 5. The length of the CDR3 is 14 residues. Germline CDR1 is GTSNPN and CDR2 is SVGIG (reference sequence). In nucleotides, the CDR3 is TGTGCCTGGAGGCTCCGGGACAGGGGAAACACCATATATTTT. It is translated as CAWRLRDRGNTIYF.

Only a few counts were recorded for this clone. The chain employs TRBV11-2 and TRBJ2-1; 8 nucleotides match TRBD2. This CDR3 comprises 15 residues. Germline lookup yields CDR1 SGHAT and CDR2 FQNNGV. Trimming at V came to 3 bases and at J to 7 bases, leaving 8 bases not matched to a gene. Here the CDR3 reads CASSLWSGSGNEQFF. CDR3 coding DNA: TGTGCCAGCAGCTTGTGGAGCGGGAGCGGGAATGAGCAGTTCTTC.

This clone was observed a handful of times. CDR3 residues: CASSLSGTSGGGDTQYF. DNA for the CDR3: TGTGCCAGCAGCCTAAGCGGGACTAGCGGGGGGGGAGATACGCAGTATTTT. The J gene is TRBJ2-3, the V gene TRBV11-2; 16 bases line up with TRBD2. V lost 5 bases and J lost 5; bases outside the gene matches: 7. In germline, CDR1 is SGHAT, CDR2 FQNNGV. The CDR3 runs to 17 residues.

This clone was detected only once. The CDR3 is CASSSRGPNEQFF. For the CDR3, the DNA is TGTGCCAGCAGTTCGCGGGGACCCAATGAGCAGTTCTTC. The V call is TRBV28, the J call TRBJ2-1; TRBD2 might be the D (6 bases). Germline V gene data show CDR1 as MDHEN and CDR2 as SYDVKM. With 4 bases removed from V and 6 bases from J, the gap between germline ends came to 10 bases. The CDR3 has 13 residues.